This section outlines one T cell receptor beta chain sequence together with its context. Reverse transcription used about 0.45 to 1 ug RNA and random hexamers. TCRdb reprocessed the immunoSEQ multiplex PCR reads with MiXCR, giving one entry per CDR3 protein. Of about 180,000 distinct CDR3 sequences in the sample, roughly 96% were seen once. Deletions cut 3 bases from V and 2 bases from J, with 8 bases between. Per the germline V gene, CDR1 is MNHEY and CDR2 is SMNVEV (reference sequence). CDR3 length equals 13 residues. The data stem from a study of CD8 T cells in Susac syndrome. The sequenced target, TCR beta, came from blood CD8+ and CD4+ T cells.

This clonotype originated in a human donor with multiple sclerosis. Sequencing was done on a sample of CD8+ T cells from PBMCs. The chain carries TRBV27 and TRBJ2-7, with a tentative D call TRBD2 (5 bases). The CDR3 protein is CASSFSDPYEQYF. Here the CDR3 DNA reads TGTGCCAGCAGTTTTAGCGACCCCTACGAGCAGTACTTC.